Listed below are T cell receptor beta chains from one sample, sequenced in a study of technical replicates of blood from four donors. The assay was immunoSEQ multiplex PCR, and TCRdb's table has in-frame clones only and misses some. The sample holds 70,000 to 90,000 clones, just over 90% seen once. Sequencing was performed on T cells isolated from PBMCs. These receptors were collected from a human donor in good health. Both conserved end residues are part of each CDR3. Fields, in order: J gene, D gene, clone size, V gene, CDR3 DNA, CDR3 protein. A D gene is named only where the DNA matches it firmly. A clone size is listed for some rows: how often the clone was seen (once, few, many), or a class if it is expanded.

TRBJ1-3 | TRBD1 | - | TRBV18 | TGTGCCAGCTCACCACTAGGACAGGACAGTGGAAACACCATATATTTT | CASSPLGQDSGNTIYF
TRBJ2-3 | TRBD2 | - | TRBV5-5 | TGTGCCAGCAGCCAGGGACTAGCGGAGAGCACAGATACGCAGTATTTT | CASSQGLAESTDTQYF
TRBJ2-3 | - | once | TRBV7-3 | TGTGCCAGCAGCTTAAACCCCAAGCGTAGGGGGGATACGCAGTATTTT | CASSLNPKRRGDTQYF
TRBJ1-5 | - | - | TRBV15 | TGTGCCACCAGCAGAGAAGGCAGCGCCGGGCCCCAGCATTTT | CATSREGSAGPQHF
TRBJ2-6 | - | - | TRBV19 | TGTGCCAGTAGTATTCAGGGATACTCTGGGGCCAACGTCCTGACTTTC | CASSIQGYSGANVLTF
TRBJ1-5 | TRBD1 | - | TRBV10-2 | TGCGCCAGCAGTGAGACGACAGGGGGAAATCAGCCCCAGCATTTT | CASSETTGGNQPQHF
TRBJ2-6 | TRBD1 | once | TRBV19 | TGTGCCAGTAGTTTGGACAGGGTAGGCGCCAACGTCCTGACTTTC | CASSLDRVGANVLTF
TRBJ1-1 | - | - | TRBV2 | TGTGCCAGCAGTGAACCTCCGCACGACCCGACAGGGAACACTGAAGCTTTCTTT | CASSEPPHDPTGNTEAFF
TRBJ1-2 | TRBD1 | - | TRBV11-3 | TGTGCCAGCAGCCCGTCACAGGGGGAGGATGGCTACACCTTC | CASSPSQGEDGYTF
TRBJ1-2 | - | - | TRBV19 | TGTGCCAGTAGCATATCCCTCGGGACATTCAGCTATGGCTACACCTTC | CASSISLGTFSYGYTF
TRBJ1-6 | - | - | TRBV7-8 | TGTGCCAGCAGCTTAATGGGGGAGGACTCTAATTCACCCCTCCACTTT | CASSLMGEDSNSPLHF
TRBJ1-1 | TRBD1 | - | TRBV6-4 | TGTGCCAGCAGTCGGACAGGGAACACTGAAGCTTTCTTT | CASSRTGNTEAFF
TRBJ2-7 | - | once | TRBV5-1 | TGCGCCAGCAGTGGGCTGAACACCTACGAGCAGTACTTC | CASSGLNTYEQYF
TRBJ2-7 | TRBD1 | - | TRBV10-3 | TGTGCCATCAGTGAGTCCGGGACAGGCCCACCCGTCCCGGCCTTC | CAISESGTGPPVPAF
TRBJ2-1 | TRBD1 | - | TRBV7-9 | TGTGCCAGCAGCAACATAGGGACAGGGGTGTACAATGAGCAGTTCTTC | CASSNIGTGVYNEQFF
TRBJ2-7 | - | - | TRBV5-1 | TGCGCCAGCAGCTTGGGACTCTTGGATCGGTACGAGCAGTACTTC | CASSLGLLDRYEQYF
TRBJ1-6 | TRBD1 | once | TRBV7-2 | TGTGCCAGCAGCTTAGCAGGGACAGGGGTGATACCCCTCCACTTT | CASSLAGTGVIPLHF
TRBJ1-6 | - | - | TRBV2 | TGTGCCAGCAAAAGAATGAGGTCGGATAATTCACCCCTCCACTTT | CASKRMRSDNSPLHF
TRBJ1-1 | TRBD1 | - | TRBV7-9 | TGTGCCAGCAGCTTCCCACGGGACAGGGTGGACACTGAAGCTTTCTTT | CASSFPRDRVDTEAFF
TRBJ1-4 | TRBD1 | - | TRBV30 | TGTGCCTGGAGTGGACAGGGGTTAACCGAAAAACTGTTTTTT | CAWSGQGLTEKLFF
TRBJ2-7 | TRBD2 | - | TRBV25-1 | TGTGCCAGCAGTGGCTCGGGACTAGCTCGCGAGCAGTACTTC | CASSGSGLAREQYF
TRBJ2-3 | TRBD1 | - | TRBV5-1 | TGCGCCAGCAGCTCGGGACAGGGGGCGGGTACGCAGTATTTT | CASSSGQGAGTQYF
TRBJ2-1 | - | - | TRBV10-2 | TGCGCCAGCAGTGTTCCAAACATCGGGACTCCCTGGGGCAATGAGCAGTTCTTC | CASSVPNIGTPWGNEQFF
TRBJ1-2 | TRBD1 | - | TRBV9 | TGTGCCAGCAGCGTTGGGACAGGGGGCTTTCCTTACGGCTACACCTTC | CASSVGTGGFPYGYTF
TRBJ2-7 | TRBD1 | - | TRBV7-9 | TGTGCCAGCAGCGGAAGGGACAGATACTACGAGCAGTACTTC | CASSGRDRYYEQYF
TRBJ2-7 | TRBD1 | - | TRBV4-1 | TGCGCCAGCAGCCCGAAGGGGACAGGTGGAACCTACGAGCAGTACTTC | CASSPKGTGGTYEQYF
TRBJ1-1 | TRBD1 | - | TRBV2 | TGTGCCAGCAGTAGAGGAGACAGGGGGTATATGAACACTGAAGCTTTCTTT | CASSRGDRGYMNTEAFF
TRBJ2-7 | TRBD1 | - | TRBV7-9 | TGTGCCAGCAGCCCGAACCCCTTCCGGGACAGGGTCTACGAGCAGTACTTC | CASSPNPFRDRVYEQYF
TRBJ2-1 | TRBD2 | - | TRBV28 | TGTGCCAGCAGTTTATTAGGATATAGCGGGAGTGGAAATGAGCAGTTCTTC | CASSLLGYSGSGNEQFF
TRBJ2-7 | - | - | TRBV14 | TGTGCCAGCAGTTTTACCGGGATTTCCTACGAGCAGTACTTC | CASSFTGISYEQYF
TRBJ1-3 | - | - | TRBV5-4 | TGTGCCAGCAGCCAATCGGGAGGGACTGGAAACACCATATATTTT | CASSQSGGTGNTIYF
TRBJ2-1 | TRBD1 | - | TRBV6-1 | TGTGCCAGCAGTGACCGGACAGGGGTCAATGAGCAGTTCTTC | CASSDRTGVNEQFF
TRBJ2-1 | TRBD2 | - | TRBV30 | TGTGCCTGGACCGCGGGGGGGTTGAATGAGCAGTTCTTC | CAWTAGGLNEQFF
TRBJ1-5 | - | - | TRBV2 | TGTGCCAGCAACGGGAATAGCAATCAGCCCCAGCATTTT | CASNGNSNQPQHF
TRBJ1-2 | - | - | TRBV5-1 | TGCGCCAGCAGGAGGTCTACCGGGAATGGCTACACCTTC | CASRRSTGNGYTF
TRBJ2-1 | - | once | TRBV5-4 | TGTGCCAGCAGCAGCCCGCCGAGGGACACCCTCCATTCCTACAATGAGCAGTTCTTC | CASSSPPRDTLHSYNEQFF
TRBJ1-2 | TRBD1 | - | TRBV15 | TGTGCCACCAGCAGACATGGACAGGAGGCGGCTGGCTACACCTTC | CATSRHGQEAAGYTF
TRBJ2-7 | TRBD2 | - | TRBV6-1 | TGTGCCAGCAACGGTGCGGGAGAGGGATACGAGCAGTACTTC | CASNGAGEGYEQYF
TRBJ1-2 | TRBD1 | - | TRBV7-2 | TGTGCCAGCGGGGGACAGCTCAACTATGGCTACACCTTC | CASGGQLNYGYTF
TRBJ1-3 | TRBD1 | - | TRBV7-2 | TGTGCCAGCAGCGACAGGGACGGCACCATATATTTT | CASSDRDGTIYF
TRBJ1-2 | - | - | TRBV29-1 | TGCAGCGTCAGGGGTGGTTTTGGCTACACCTTC | CSVRGGFGYTF
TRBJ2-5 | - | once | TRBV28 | TGTGCCAGCAGTTCAATCCTTGAGGCCCAGTACTTC | CASSSILEAQYF
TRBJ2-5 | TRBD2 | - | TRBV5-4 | TGTGCCGCAGGCGCGGGGGGGCAAGAGACCCAGTACTTC | CAAGAGGQETQYF
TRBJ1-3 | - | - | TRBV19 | TGTGCCAGTAGTATCCTTCGGGACACCATATATTTT | CASSILRDTIYF
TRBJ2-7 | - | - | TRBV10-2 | TGCGCCAGCACCCGCTCCTACGAGCAGTACTTC | CASTRSYEQYF
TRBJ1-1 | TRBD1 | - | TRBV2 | TGTGCCAGCAGGCAACAGGGGGATATGATTAACACTGAAGCTTTCTTT | CASRQQGDMINTEAFF
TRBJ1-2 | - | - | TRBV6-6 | TGTGCCAGCAGTTACTCGATGTCGGCGGACTATGGCTACACCTTC | CASSYSMSADYGYTF
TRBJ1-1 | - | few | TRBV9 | TGTGCCAGCAGCGTAGAGGGTCAGGGTCCCACTGAAGCTTTCTTT | CASSVEGQGPTEAFF
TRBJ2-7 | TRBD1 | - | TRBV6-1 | TGTGCCAGCAGTGCGGAGGGACAGGGTGGTATCAGAGACGAGCAGTACTTC | CASSAEGQGGIRDEQYF
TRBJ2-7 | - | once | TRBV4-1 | TGCGCCAGCAGCCAAGTAGTAAACAGGGCTTACGAGCAGTACTTC | CASSQVVNRAYEQYF
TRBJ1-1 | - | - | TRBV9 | TGTGCCAGCAGCCCGAGGGTATTCTCCGAAGCTTTCTTT | CASSPRVFSEAFF
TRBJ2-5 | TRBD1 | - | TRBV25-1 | TGTGCCAGCAGTGAATTAGGACAGGGGGCGGGGGAGACCCAGTACTTC | CASSELGQGAGETQYF
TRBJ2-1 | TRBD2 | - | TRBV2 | TGTGCCAGCAGAGGGACTAGCGGGAGATGGTTCTTC | CASRGTSGRWFF
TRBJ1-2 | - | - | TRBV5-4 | TGTGCCAGCAGCTTGATGGCAGGCCAATATGGCTACACCTTC | CASSLMAGQYGYTF
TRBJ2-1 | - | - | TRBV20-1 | TGCAGTGCTAGGCGGAGTCATGAGCAGTTCTTC | CSARRSHEQFF
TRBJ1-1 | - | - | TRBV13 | TGTGCCAGCAGCTTACGACAGACTAACACTGAAGCTTTCTTT | CASSLRQTNTEAFF